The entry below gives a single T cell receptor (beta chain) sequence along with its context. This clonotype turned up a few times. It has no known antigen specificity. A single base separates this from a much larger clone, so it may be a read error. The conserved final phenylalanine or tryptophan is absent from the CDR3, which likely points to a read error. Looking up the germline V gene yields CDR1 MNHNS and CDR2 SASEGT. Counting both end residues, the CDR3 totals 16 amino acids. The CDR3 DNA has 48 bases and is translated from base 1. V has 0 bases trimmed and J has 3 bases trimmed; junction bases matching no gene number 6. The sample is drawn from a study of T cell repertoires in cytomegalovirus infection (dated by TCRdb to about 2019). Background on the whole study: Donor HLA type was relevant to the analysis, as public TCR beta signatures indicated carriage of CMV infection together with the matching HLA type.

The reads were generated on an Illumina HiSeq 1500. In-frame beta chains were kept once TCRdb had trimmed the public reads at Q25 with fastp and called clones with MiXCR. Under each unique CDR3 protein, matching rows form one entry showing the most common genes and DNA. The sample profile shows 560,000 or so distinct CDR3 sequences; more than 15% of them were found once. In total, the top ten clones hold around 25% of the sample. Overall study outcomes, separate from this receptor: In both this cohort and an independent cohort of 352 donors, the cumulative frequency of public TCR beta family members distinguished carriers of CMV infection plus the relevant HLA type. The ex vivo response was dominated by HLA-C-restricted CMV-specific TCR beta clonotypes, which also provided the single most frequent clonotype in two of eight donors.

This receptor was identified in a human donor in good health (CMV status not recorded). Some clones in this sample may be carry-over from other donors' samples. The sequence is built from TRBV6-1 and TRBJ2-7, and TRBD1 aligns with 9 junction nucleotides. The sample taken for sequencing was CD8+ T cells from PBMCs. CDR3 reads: CASSEAKGDRDYEQYL. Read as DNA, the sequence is TGTGCCAGCAGTGAAGCGAAGGGGGACAGGGACTACGAGCAGTACTTA.